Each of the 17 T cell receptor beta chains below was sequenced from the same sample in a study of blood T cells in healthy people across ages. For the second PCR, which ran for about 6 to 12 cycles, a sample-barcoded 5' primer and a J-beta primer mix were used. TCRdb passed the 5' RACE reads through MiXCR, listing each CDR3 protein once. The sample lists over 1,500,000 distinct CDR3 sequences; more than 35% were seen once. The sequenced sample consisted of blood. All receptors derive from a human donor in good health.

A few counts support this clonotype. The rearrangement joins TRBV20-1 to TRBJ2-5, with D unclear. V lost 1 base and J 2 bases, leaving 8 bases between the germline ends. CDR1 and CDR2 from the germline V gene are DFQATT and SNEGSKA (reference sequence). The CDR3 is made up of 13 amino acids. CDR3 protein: CSARAPAQETQYF. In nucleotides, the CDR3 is TGCAGTGCTAGAGCCCCGGCACAAGAGACCCAGTACTTC.

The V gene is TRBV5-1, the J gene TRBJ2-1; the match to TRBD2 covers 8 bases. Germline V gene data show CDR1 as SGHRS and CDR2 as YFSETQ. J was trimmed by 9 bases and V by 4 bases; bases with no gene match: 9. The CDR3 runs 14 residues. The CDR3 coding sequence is TGCGCCAGCAGCCCGTTGGTCGGGGGGGCTGAGCAGTTCTTC. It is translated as CASSPLVGGAEQFF. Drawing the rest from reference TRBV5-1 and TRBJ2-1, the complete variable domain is KAGVTQTPRYLIKTRGQQVTLSCSPISGHRSVSWYQQTPGQGLQFLFEYFSETQRNKGNFPGRFSGRQFSNSRSEMNVSTLELGDSALYLCASSPLVGGAEQFFGPGTRLTVL.

CDR3 protein: CAIREGPWDSNYGYTF. The CDR3 nucleotides read TGTGCCATCAGGGAGGGACCATGGGATTCTAACTATGGCTACACCTTC. J is TRBJ1-2 and V is TRBV10-3, with TRBD1 as a possible D gene (5 bases). There are 16 residues in the CDR3. Germline CDR1 reads ENHRY; CDR2 reads SYGVKD. The V gene lost 6 bases and the J gene lost 0 bases, with 17 bases spanning the gap.

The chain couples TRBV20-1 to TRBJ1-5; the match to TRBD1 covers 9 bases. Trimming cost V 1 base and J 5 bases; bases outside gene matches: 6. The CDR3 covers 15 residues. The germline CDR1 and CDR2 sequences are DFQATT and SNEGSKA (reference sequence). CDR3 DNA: TGCAGTGCTAGAGCCGGACAGGGGAGGCATCAGCCCCAGCATTTT. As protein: CSARAGQGRHQPQHF.

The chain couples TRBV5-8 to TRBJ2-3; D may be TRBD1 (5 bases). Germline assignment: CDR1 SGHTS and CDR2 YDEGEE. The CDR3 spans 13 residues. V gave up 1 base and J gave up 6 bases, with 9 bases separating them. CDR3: CASSLQGIDTQYF. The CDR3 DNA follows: TGTGCCAGCAGCTTGCAGGGTATCGATACGCAGTATTTT.

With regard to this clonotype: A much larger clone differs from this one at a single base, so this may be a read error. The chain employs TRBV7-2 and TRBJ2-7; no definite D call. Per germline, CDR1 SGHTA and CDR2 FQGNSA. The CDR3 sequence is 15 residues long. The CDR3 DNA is TGTGCCTGCAGCTTAGCATTCGGCGGCTCCTACGAGCAGTACTTC. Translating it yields CACSLAFGGSYEQYF. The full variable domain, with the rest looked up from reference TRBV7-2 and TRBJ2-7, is GAGVSQSPSNKVTEKGKDVELRCDPISGHTALYWYRQSLGQGLEFLIYFQGNSAPDKSGLPSDRFSAERTGGSVSTLTIQRTQQEDSAVYLCACSLAFGGSYEQYFGPGTRLTVT.

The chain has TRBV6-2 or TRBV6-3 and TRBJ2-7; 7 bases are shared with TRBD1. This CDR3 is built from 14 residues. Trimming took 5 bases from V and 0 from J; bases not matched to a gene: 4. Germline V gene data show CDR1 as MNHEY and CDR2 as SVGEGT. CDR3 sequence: CASSIQGSSYEQYF. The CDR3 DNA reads TGTGCCAGCAGTATACAGGGGAGCTCCTACGAGCAGTACTTC.

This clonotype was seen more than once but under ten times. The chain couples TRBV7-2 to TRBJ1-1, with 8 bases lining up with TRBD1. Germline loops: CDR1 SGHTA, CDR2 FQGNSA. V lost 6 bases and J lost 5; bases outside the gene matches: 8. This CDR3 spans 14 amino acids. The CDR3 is CASRLTGTGTEAFF. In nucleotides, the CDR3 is TGTGCCAGCAGACTCACAGGGACAGGAACTGAAGCTTTCTTT.

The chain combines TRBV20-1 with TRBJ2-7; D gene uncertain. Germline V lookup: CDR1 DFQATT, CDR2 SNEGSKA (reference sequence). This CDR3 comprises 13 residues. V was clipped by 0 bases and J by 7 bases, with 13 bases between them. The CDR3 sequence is CSARDVGPREQYF. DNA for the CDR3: TGCAGTGCTAGAGATGTGGGCCCAAGGGAGCAGTACTTC.

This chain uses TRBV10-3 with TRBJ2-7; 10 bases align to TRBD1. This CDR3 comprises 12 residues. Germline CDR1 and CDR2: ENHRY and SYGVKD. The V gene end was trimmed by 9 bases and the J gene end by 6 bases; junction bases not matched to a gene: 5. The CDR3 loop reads CAISGTGVEQYF. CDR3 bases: TGTGCCATTTCCGGGACAGGGGTCGAGCAGTACTTC.

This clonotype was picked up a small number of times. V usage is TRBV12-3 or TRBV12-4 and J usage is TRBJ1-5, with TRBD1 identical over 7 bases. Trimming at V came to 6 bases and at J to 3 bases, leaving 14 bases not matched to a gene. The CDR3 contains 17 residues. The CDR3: CASRGGVDRDNNQPQHF. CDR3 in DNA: TGTGCCAGCAGGGGGGGCGTCGACAGGGACAACAATCAGCCCCAGCATTTT.

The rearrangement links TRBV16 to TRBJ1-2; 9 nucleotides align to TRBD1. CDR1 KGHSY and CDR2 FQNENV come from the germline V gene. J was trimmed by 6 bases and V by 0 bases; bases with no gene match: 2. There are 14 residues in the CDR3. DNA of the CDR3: TGTGCCAGCAGCCAATCACGGACAGGGGATGGCTACACCTTC. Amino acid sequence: CASSQSRTGDGYTF.

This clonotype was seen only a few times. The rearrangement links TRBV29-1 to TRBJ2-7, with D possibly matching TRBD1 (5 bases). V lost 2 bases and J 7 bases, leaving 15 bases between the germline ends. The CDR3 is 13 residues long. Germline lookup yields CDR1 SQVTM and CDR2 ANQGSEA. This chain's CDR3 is CSVERVGELEQYF. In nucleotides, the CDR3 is TGCAGCGTTGAAAGAGTAGGGGAACTTGAGCAGTACTTC.

DNA for the CDR3: TGTGCCAGCAGCCCGGACAGGCTTTCACCCCTCCACTTT. Amino acids: CASSPDRLSPLHF. This chain connects TRBV3-1 to TRBJ1-6, with 7 positions matching TRBD1. Germline CDR1 and CDR2: LGHDT and YNNKEL (reference sequence). The trim removed 4 bases at V and 9 bases at J, leaving 3 bases unmatched. The CDR3 has 13 residues.

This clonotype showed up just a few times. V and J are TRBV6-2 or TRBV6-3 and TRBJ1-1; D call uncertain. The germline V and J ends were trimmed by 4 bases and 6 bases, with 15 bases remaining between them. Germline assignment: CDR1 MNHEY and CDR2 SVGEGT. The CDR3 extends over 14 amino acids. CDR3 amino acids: CASSWFVTDAEAFF. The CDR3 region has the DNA TGTGCCAGCAGTTGGTTCGTAACCGATGCTGAAGCTTTCTTT.

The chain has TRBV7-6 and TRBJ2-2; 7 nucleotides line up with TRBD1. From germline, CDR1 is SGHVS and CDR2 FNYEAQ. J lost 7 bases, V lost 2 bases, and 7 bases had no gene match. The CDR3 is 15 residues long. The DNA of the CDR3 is TGTGCCAGCAGCTTAATACAGGGGAAGGGCGGGGAGCTGTTTTTT. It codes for CASSLIQGKGGELFF.

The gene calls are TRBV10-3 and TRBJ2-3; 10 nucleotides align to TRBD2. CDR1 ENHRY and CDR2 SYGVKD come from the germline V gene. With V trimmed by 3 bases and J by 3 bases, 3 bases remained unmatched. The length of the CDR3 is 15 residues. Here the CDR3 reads CAISESSGGTDTQYF. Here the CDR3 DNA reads TGTGCCATCAGTGAATCTAGCGGGGGAACAGATACGCAGTATTTT.